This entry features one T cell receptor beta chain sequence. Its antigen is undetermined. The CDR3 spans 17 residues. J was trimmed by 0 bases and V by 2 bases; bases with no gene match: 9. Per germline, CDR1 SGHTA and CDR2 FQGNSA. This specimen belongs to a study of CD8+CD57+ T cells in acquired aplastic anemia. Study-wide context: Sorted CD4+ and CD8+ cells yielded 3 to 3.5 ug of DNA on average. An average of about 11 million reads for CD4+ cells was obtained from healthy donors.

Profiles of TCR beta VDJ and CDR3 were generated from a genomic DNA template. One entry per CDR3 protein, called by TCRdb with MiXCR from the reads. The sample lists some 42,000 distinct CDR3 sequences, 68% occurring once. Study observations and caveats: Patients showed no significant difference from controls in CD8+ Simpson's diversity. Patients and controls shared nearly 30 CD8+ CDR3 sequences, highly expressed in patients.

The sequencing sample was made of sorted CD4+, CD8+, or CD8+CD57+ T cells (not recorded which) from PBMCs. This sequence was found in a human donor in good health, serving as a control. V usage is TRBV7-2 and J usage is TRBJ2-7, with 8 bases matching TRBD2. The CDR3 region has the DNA TGTGCCAGCAGCTTATCGCTAGCGGGCTACCTCTCCTACGAGCAGTACTTC. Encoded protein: CASSLSLAGYLSYEQYF. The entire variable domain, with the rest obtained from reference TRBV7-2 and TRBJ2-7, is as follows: GAGVSQSPSNKVTEKGKDVELRCDPISGHTALYWYRQSLGQGLEFLIYFQGNSAPDKSGLPSDRFSAERTGGSVSTLTIQRTQQEDSAVYLCASSLSLAGYLSYEQYFGPGTRLTVT.